These 29 T cell receptor beta chains share one sample of origin, sequenced in a study of T cells in Graves' hyperthyroidism and ophthalmopathy. TCR beta CDR3 sequences were amplified from RNA transcripts. During a first-round RT-PCR of the TCR CDR3, the HTBI primer set was used. A single record per CDR3 protein comes from TCRdb applying MiXCR to the multiplex PCR reads. Of 750,000 to 900,000 distinct CDR3 sequences in the sample, roughly 37% were seen once. The specimen was blood. These receptor sequences come from a man aged 18 to 30 with Graves' hyperthyroidism.

In this sample, this clonotype turned up many times. This rearrangement joins TRBV7-9 to TRBJ1-4; D uncertain. The V end was cut by 2 bases, the J end by 5 bases, with 0 bases between. From germline, CDR1 is SEHNR and CDR2 FQNEAQ (reference sequence). This CDR3 has 11 residues. The CDR3 bases are TGTGCCAGCAGCTTAAATGAAAAACTGTTTTTT. This translates into CASSLNEKLFF.

This clonotype was detected ten times or more. The chain has TRBV9 and TRBJ1-2; no reliable D call. Germline CDR1 and CDR2: SGDLS and YYNGEE. The CDR3 length is 13 residues. V lost 3 bases to trimming and J lost 10 bases, with 16 bases between them. CDR3 sequence: CASSDVTTAYYTF. CDR3 coding DNA: TGTGCCAGCAGCGATGTCACTACGGCATACTACACCTTC.

Turning to this clonotype: The junction departs from the called germline gene at one end, perhaps through a read error. The V call is TRBV7-2, the J call TRBJ1-3; perhaps TRBD1 as D (6 bases). The CDR3 spans 9 residues. Germline CDR1 SGHTA, CDR2 FQGNSA. CDR3 DNA sequence: TGTGCCAGCAGCTTAGCCCAGGGGTTT. This sequence encodes CASSLAQGF.

The table lists this clonotype with a few counts. The V call is TRBV7-9, the J call TRBJ1-1; D perhaps matches TRBD1 (5 bases). This CDR3 has 15 amino acids. The V gene lost 5 bases and the J gene lost 1 base, with 14 bases spanning the gap. Germline values: CDR1 SEHNR, CDR2 FQNEAQ (reference sequence). In DNA form, the CDR3 reads TGTGCCAGCAGCCGATCGAGGACAACGAACACTGAAGCTTTCTTT. This encodes CASSRSRTTNTEAFF. The entire variable domain, with the rest obtained from reference TRBV7-9 and TRBJ1-1, is as follows: DTGVSQNPRHKITKRGQNVTFRCDPISEHNRLYWYRQTLGQGPEFLTYFQNEAQLEKSRLLSDRFSAERPKGSFSTLEIQRTEQGDSAMYLCASSRSRTTNTEAFFGQGTRLTVV.

The chain employs TRBV9 and TRBJ1-1; D is unclear. The CDR3 consists of 14 residues. The germline V gene has CDR1 SGDLS and CDR2 YYNGEE. V gave up 3 bases and J gave up 0 bases, with 9 bases separating them. The CDR3 sequence is CASSAALMNTEAFF. CDR3 DNA sequence: TGTGCCAGCAGCGCAGCCCTGATGAACACTGAAGCTTTCTTT.

The chain uses TRBV25-1 and TRBJ1-2; maybe TRBD1 (6 bases). V was shortened by 4 bases and J by 3 bases, with 15 bases between the two germline ends. The CDR3 spans 15 residues. The germline gives CDR1 MGHDK, CDR2 SYGVNS. The CDR3: CASSAVTGKDYGYTF. The DNA of the CDR3 is TGTGCCAGCAGTGCTGTAACAGGGAAGGACTATGGCTACACCTTC.

This clonotype was found many times. The rearrangement links TRBV19 to TRBJ1-1; D gene unclear. The CDR3 has 14 residues. Between the trimmed V and J ends, which lost 2 bases and 1 base, there was a span of 8 bases. Germline CDR1 is LNHDA and CDR2 is SQIVND (reference sequence). The CDR3 DNA reads TGTGCCAGTAGTATACAGGTCCGGAACACTGAAGCTTTCTTT. Residues: CASSIQVRNTEAFF.

The chain has TRBV25-1 and TRBJ2-1; a weak D match, TRBD1 (5 bases). CDR1 and CDR2 from the germline V gene are MGHDK and SYGVNS. This CDR3 region has 12 residues. V was trimmed by 7 bases and J by 7 bases, leaving 11 bases between them. CDR3 loop: CASNTGWNEQFF. CDR3 coding DNA: TGTGCCAGCAATACAGGTTGGAATGAGCAGTTCTTC.

The rearrangement joins TRBV10-2 to TRBJ1-1; maybe TRBD1 (6 bases). Trimming took off 3 bases at V and 5 bases at J, with 10 bases between the two ends. The length of the CDR3 is 13 residues. Germline values: CDR1 WSHSY, CDR2 SAAADI. CDR3 bases: TGCGCCAGCAGTGAACAGGGCCGGACTGAAGCTTTCTTT. Protein sequence: CASSEQGRTEAFF.

The V and J genes are TRBV29-1 and TRBJ1-1; D not certain. The CDR3 is 13 residues long. Germline CDR1 SQVTM, CDR2 ANQGSEA. With 3 bases removed from V and 7 bases from J, the gap between germline ends came to 15 bases. This CDR3 is CSVESVDLGEAFF. The DNA of the CDR3 is TGCAGCGTTGAGTCGGTAGATCTTGGTGAAGCTTTCTTT.

V gene TRBV9 combines with J gene TRBJ2-5, with D maybe TRBD2 (7 bases). This CDR3 has 15 residues. Germline loops: CDR1 SGDLS, CDR2 YYNGEE. The V end was cut by 1 base, the J end by 9 bases, with 19 bases between. As DNA, the CDR3 is TGTGCCAGCAGCGTATCCGGGGGGCCCAGTCAGCCCCAGTACTTC. It codes for CASSVSGGPSQPQYF.

The chain links TRBV2 to TRBJ2-6; no clear D gene. The CDR3 runs to 14 residues. Germline V CDR1 and CDR2: SNHLY, FYNNEI. Trimming took 4 bases from V and 4 from J, leaving 8 bases between them. CDR3 nucleotide sequence: TGTGCCAGCAGTGCGGCGACAGGGGCCAACGTCCTGACTTTC. Protein sequence: CASSAATGANVLTF.

This clonotype was picked up many times. V usage is TRBV7-9 and J usage is TRBJ2-5; D is uncertain. Germline CDR1 SEHNR, CDR2 FQNEAQ (reference sequence). Trimming shortened V by 5 bases and J by 0 bases, and 10 bases separated the two germline ends. This CDR3 is 14 amino acids long. DNA for the CDR3: TGTGCCAGCAGCGCCCCTTCGTACCAAGAGACCCAGTACTTC. Amino acid sequence: CASSAPSYQETQYF. The full variable domain, in which reference TRBV7-9 and TRBJ2-5 provide the parts outside the CDR3, is DTGVSQNPRHKITKRGQNVTFRCDPISEHNRLYWYRQTLGQGPEFLTYFQNEAQLEKSRLLSDRFSAERPKGSFSTLEIQRTEQGDSAMYLCASSAPSYQETQYFGPGTRLLVL.

This clonotype came up a few times. The genes are TRBV5-8 and TRBJ1-6; 10 bases align to TRBD1. In germline, CDR1 is SGHTS, CDR2 YDEGEE. The CDR3 length is 16 residues. V trimming: 6 bases; J trimming: 9 bases; junction bases outside the gene matches: 12. The CDR3 DNA sequence: TGTGCCAGCAACCTCCGCCGGACAGGGGGATCTTCACCCCTCCACTTT. This translates into CASNLRRTGGSSPLHF.

Worth noting for this clonotype: Possible read error: a much larger clone is one base away. This rearrangement joins TRBV7-9 to TRBJ1-3; weak D call: TRBD1 (6 bases). The CDR3 sequence is 15 residues long. Germline V lookup: CDR1 SEHNR, CDR2 FQNEAQ (reference sequence). The CDR3 DNA reads TGTGCCGGCAGCAAAAACAGGGTCGCTGGAAACACCATATATTTT. Translation: CAGSKNRVAGNTIYF. Variable domain in full (rest from reference TRBV7-9 and TRBJ1-3): DTGVSQNPRHKITKRGQNVTFRCDPISEHNRLYWYRQTLGQGPEFLTYFQNEAQLEKSRLLSDRFSAERPKGSFSTLEIQRTEQGDSAMYLCAGSKNRVAGNTIYFGEGSWLTVV.

This clonotype was picked up a small number of times. The chain has TRBV7-8 and TRBJ1-5; D call uncertain. Trimming removed 5 bases from V and 1 base from J, with 15 bases in between. CDR1 SGHVS and CDR2 FQNEAQ come from the germline V gene. The length of the CDR3 is 16 residues. CDR3 protein: CASSLNHGESNQPQHF. The DNA of the CDR3 is TGTGCCAGCAGCCTCAACCACGGGGAGAGCAATCAGCCCCAGCATTTT.

Many counts were recorded for this clonotype. The chain uses TRBV24-1 and TRBJ2-7; no clear D. Trimming pared 4 bases from V and 7 bases from J, leaving 13 bases between. The CDR3 length is 13 residues. Germline V gene data show CDR1 as KGHDR and CDR2 as SFDVKD. In nucleotides, the CDR3 is TGTGCCACCAGTGACCACTCCAACGGAGAGCAGTACTTC. Translated, it gives CATSDHSNGEQYF.

A note on this clonotype: A much larger clone sits a single nucleotide away, making a read error possible. The chain employs TRBV9 and TRBJ1-1; D not certain. The V and J ends lost 0 bases and 8 bases respectively, with 8 bases between them. Germline V gives CDR1 SGDLS, CDR2 YYNGEE. The length of the CDR3 is 12 residues. CDR3 coding DNA: TGTGCCAGCAGCGTAGAGGCGAAGGAAGCTTTCTTT. Encoded protein: CASSVEAKEAFF.

As concerns this clonotype: This may be a read error: a much more frequent sequence differs by one nucleotide. This chain connects TRBV7-2 to TRBJ2-7; TRBD1 matches 8 bases. The junction had 5 bases not matched to a gene; V was cut back by 4 bases and J by 6 bases. The CDR3 extends over 13 amino acids. Germline V gene data show CDR1 as SGHTA and CDR2 as FQGNSA. DNA of the CDR3: TGTGCCAGCAGCTCGACAGGGGACGGCGAGCAGTACTTC. It translates to CASSSTGDGEQYF.

This clonotype turned up a few times. This chain connects TRBV7-8 to TRBJ1-1; D perhaps matches TRBD1 (5 bases). Per germline, CDR1 SGHVS and CDR2 FQNEAQ. The V gene lost 5 bases and the J gene lost 9 bases, with 13 bases spanning the gap. There are 12 residues in the CDR3. DNA for the CDR3: TGTGCCAGCAGCCTGACCGGGACGAAAGCTTTCTTT. Protein sequence: CASSLTGTKAFF.

This clonotype was seen a handful of times. The gene calls are TRBV11-2 and TRBJ2-2; either TRBD1 or TRBD2 may fit D (5 bases each). The germline CDR1 and CDR2 sequences are SGHAT and FQNNGV. Trimming cost V 8 bases and J 7 bases, with 14 bases left between them. The CDR3 has 13 amino acids. The CDR3 sequence: CASAPGASGELFF. CDR3 bases: TGTGCCAGCGCGCCCGGGGCTAGCGGGGAGCTGTTTTTT.

This clonotype was found a few times. The gene calls are TRBV20-1 and TRBJ1-5; D remains ambiguous. Trimming took 6 bases from V and 0 from J, leaving 12 bases between them. The CDR3 has 14 residues. CDR1 and CDR2 (germline): DFQATT, SNEGSKA (reference sequence). The CDR3 loop reads CSARTAYSNQPQHF. The CDR3 DNA reads TGCAGTGCCCGAACCGCGTATAGCAATCAGCCCCAGCATTTT.

This clonotype occurred many times. The chain uses TRBV20-1 and TRBJ2-7; 8 bases are a match to TRBD1. V lost 3 bases, J lost 0 bases, and 4 bases stayed unmatched. CDR3 length equals 14 residues. The germline V gene has CDR1 DFQATT and CDR2 SNEGSKA (reference sequence). DNA for the CDR3: TGCAGTGCTAGTAGGGACAGGAGCTCCTACGAGCAGTACTTC. This translates into CSASRDRSSYEQYF.

The chain uses TRBV7-6 and TRBJ2-7; D is tentatively TRBD1 or TRBD2 (5 bases each). In germline, CDR1 is SGHVS, CDR2 FNYEAQ. The CDR3 sequence is 12 residues long. Trimming removed 5 bases at V and 5 bases at J, with 10 bases between. The CDR3 region is CASSHRDDEQYF. CDR3 nucleotide sequence: TGTGCCAGCAGCCACCGGGACGACGAGCAGTACTTC.

Comments on this clonotype: Just one base apart from a much larger clone, this may be a read error. The chain links TRBV29-1 to TRBJ2-7; 7 positions match TRBD2. Germline lookup yields CDR1 SQVTM and CDR2 ANQGSEA. J was trimmed by 3 bases and V by 7 bases; bases with no gene match: 6. This CDR3 has 12 residues. CDR3 protein: CSAGGDYYEQYF. The CDR3, as DNA: TGCAGCGCCGGAGGGGACTACTACGAGCAGTACTTC.

The V call is TRBV10-3, the J call TRBJ1-5, with D possibly TRBD1 on 5 matching bases. Germline V lookup: CDR1 ENHRY, CDR2 SYGVKD. The CDR3 runs to 12 residues. V lost 7 bases and J 7 bases, leaving 11 bases between the germline ends. CDR3: CAIKGDRQPQHF. In DNA, the CDR3 is TGTGCCATCAAAGGGGATAGGCAGCCCCAGCATTTT.

This clonotype was detected ten times or more. The chain links TRBV25-1 to TRBJ2-2; TRBD1 aligns across 10 bases. Germline V CDR1 and CDR2: MGHDK, SYGVNS. The trim removed 6 bases at V and 3 bases at J, leaving 7 bases unmatched. This CDR3 region has 16 residues. The CDR3, as DNA: TGTGCCAGCAGCGTCAGGGGACAGGGGTACACCGGGGAGCTGTTTTTT. Translated: CASSVRGQGYTGELFF.

This clonotype has just a few counts. The chain has TRBV29-1 and TRBJ1-5, with D possibly being TRBD1 (5 bases). The CDR3 runs 12 residues. The germline V gene encodes CDR1 SQVTM and CDR2 ANQGSEA. Trimming pared 8 bases from V and 2 bases from J, leaving 10 bases between. CDR3 DNA sequence: TGCAGCTTGGGGCAGGGCAATCAGCCCCAGCATTTT. It codes for CSLGQGNQPQHF. The entire variable domain, with the rest obtained from reference TRBV29-1 and TRBJ1-5, is as follows: SAVISQKPSRDICQRGTSLTIQCQVDSQVTMMFWYRQQPGQSLTLIATANQGSEATYESGFVIDKFPISRPNLTFSTLTVSNMSPEDSSIYLCSLGQGNQPQHFGDGTRLSIL.

For this clonotype: This may come from a read error, since a much larger clone is one base off. The chain is built from TRBV9 and TRBJ1-2; a weak D match, TRBD1 (5 bases). Trimming stripped 1 base from V and 2 bases from J, with 12 bases between. Germline CDR1 SGDLS, CDR2 YYNGEE. This CDR3 has 15 amino acids. This CDR3 is CASSVRVGANYGYTF. Here the CDR3 DNA reads TGTGCCAGCAGCGTAAGAGTTGGGGCCAACTATGGCTACACCTTC.